Listed below are T cell receptor beta chains from one sample, sequenced in a study of response to subunit inactivated influenza vaccine. TCRdb called the RT-PCR reads again in MiXCR, with one record for every CDR3 protein. Counted here are 650,000 to 800,000 distinct CDR3 sequences, roughly 18% occurring once; the ten biggest clones make up 9.5% to 13%. Sample: PBMCs from blood, taken 5 days after vaccination. These receptors were taken from a man aged 50-59 years who received an inactivated influenza vaccine. The CDR3 runs from the conserved cysteine through the conserved F or W. The order of the fields is clone size, V gene, J gene, D gene, CDR3 protein, CDR3 DNA. The D gene is left open where the match is weak. Clone size is shown for a subset of rows, as once, few, many or a class of expanded clone.

.	TRBV4-3	TRBJ2-2	.	CASSQDIAGSGELFF	TGCGCCAGCAGCCAAGATATCGCCGGGTCCGGGGAGCTGTTTTTT
.	TRBV20-1	TRBJ2-3	TRBD2	CSANGLAGTSDTQYF	TGCAGTGCAAACGGACTAGCGGGGACGTCAGATACGCAGTATTTT
many	TRBV7-2	TRBJ2-3	.	CASSLDGVSTDTQYF	TGTGCCAGCAGCTTAGATGGTGTCTCGACAGATACGCAGTATTTT
.	TRBV5-8	TRBJ2-5	TRBD2	CASSGGTSQRETQYF	TGTGCCAGCAGCGGAGGGACTAGCCAGCGGGAGACCCAGTACTTC
few	TRBV12-3/TRBV12-4	TRBJ1-3	TRBD1	CASNYGTGAGNTIYF	TGTGCCAGCAACTACGGGACAGGAGCTGGAAACACCATATATTTT
few	TRBV6-1	TRBJ1-6	.	CASSPPRDQYNSPLHF	TGTGCCAGCAGTCCACCGAGGGACCAGTATAATTCACCCCTCCACTTT
.	TRBV6-2/TRBV6-3	TRBJ2-1	.	CASSPPLLTEQFF	TGTGCCAGCAGCCCCCCCCTTTTGACTGAGCAGTTCTTC
.	TRBV15	TRBJ2-5	TRBD2	CATSRRSGRQQETQYF	TGTGCCACCAGCAGAAGGAGCGGGAGGCAGCAAGAGACCCAGTACTTC
few	TRBV12-3/TRBV12-4	TRBJ2-7	.	CASSSDRREQYF	TGTGCCAGCAGTTCGGACCGGAGGGAGCAGTACTTC
few	TRBV5-5	TRBJ1-1	.	CASSLWRGTEAFF	TGTGCCAGCAGCTTGTGGAGGGGCACTGAAGCTTTCTTT
.	TRBV9	TRBJ2-7	.	CASSVKRTVYYEQYF	TGTGCCAGCAGCGTAAAGAGGACAGTCTACTACGAGCAGTACTTC
.	TRBV6-5	TRBJ2-1	TRBD2	CASSFRGGLNEQFF	TGTGCCAGCAGTTTTCGGGGGGGCCTCAATGAGCAGTTCTTC
.	TRBV10-3	TRBJ1-5	.	CAINDGSNQPQHF	TGTGCCATCAACGACGGTTCCAATCAGCCCCAGCATTTT
few	TRBV12-3/TRBV12-4	TRBJ2-7	TRBD2	CASSQAVTSGAHEQYF	TGTGCCAGCAGCCAGGCGGTGACTAGCGGGGCTCACGAGCAGTACTTC
.	TRBV20-1	TRBJ1-3	.	CSAREALGSSGNTIYF	TGCAGTGCTAGAGAGGCCCTTGGCAGCTCTGGAAACACCATATATTTT
few	TRBV28	TRBJ2-5	.	CASSTRDLQETQYF	TGTGCCAGCAGTACGAGGGACTTGCAAGAGACCCAGTACTTC
few	TRBV12-3/TRBV12-4	TRBJ2-3	TRBD2	CASSLEAGARGDTQYF	TGTGCCAGCAGTTTAGAAGCGGGGGCTAGGGGGGATACGCAGTATTTT
.	TRBV7-2	TRBJ2-5	.	CASSLGAREETQYF	TGTGCCAGCAGCTTAGGGGCTAGGGAAGAGACCCAGTACTTC
few	TRBV20-1	TRBJ2-2	TRBD2	CSAPDRSRGSGELFF	TGCAGTGCCCCCGACAGATCGCGGGGGTCCGGGGAGCTGTTTTTT
.	TRBV7-7	TRBJ2-5	TRBD1	CASSIGTALAQETQYF	TGTGCCAGCAGCATCGGGACAGCGTTGGCTCAAGAGACCCAGTACTTC
.	TRBV25-1	TRBJ2-1	.	CASSERLLAYNEQFF	TGTGCCAGCAGTGAACGACTACTGGCCTACAATGAGCAGTTCTTC
.	TRBV12-3/TRBV12-4	TRBJ2-3	TRBD1	CASSLPTGGTDTQYF	TGTGCCAGCAGTTTACCGACAGGGGGCACAGATACGCAGTATTTT
.	TRBV2	TRBJ2-1	.	CASGAEGYIHEQFF	TGTGCCAGCGGAGCCGAGGGGTACATCCATGAGCAGTTCTTC
.	TRBV4-3	TRBJ1-3	.	CASSQDSVGNTIYF	TGCGCCAGCAGCCAAGATTCAGTTGGAAACACCATATATTTT
few	TRBV7-2	TRBJ2-2	.	CASSFLEGITGELFF	TGTGCCAGCAGCTTCTTGGAGGGGATCACCGGGGAGCTGTTTTTT
few	TRBV4-3	TRBJ2-6	.	CASSQDYRVGANVLTF	TGCGCCAGCAGCCAAGACTACAGGGTTGGGGCCAACGTCCTGACTTTC
few	TRBV4-2	TRBJ2-3	.	CASSQVGKQRSNTQYF	TGTGCCAGCAGCCAAGTGGGCAAGCAACGGAGTAATACGCAGTATTTT
.	TRBV6-6	TRBJ2-7	.	CASSYLRGEQYF	TGTGCCAGCAGTTACCTTAGGGGCGAGCAGTACTTC
few	TRBV20-1	TRBJ2-3	.	CSARWAGTDTQYF	TGCAGTGCTAGGTGGGCCGGGACAGATACGCAGTATTTT
.	TRBV3-1	TRBJ2-2	.	CASMPGTRPNTGELFF	TGTGCCAGCATGCCCGGGACACGACCGAACACCGGGGAGCTGTTTTTT
.	TRBV11-1	TRBJ2-3	.	CASSLRQIPLLRGDTQYF	TGTGCCAGCAGCTTAAGACAAATTCCACTTCTACGCGGAGATACGCAGTATTTT